This T cell receptor beta chain was obtained from a study of blood T cell repertoires in COVID-19. Across about two dozen US areas, participants ranged in age from about 18 to 90 years. Each recovered donor of Cohort 3 presented with two negative PCRs, clearance, or symptom resolution. The CDR3 length is 15 residues. Trimming removed 4 bases from V and 0 bases from J, with 12 bases in between. CDR1 is SGDLS and CDR2 is YYNGEE in the germline V gene. Authors' methods: Estimates of nucleated cell counts were drawn from the amplification of reference gene primers. The repertoire was sequenced with immunoSEQ multiplex PCR; TCRdb's copy has only in-frame clones and lacks some. V, J and clone size were drawn from that table, and D and trimming were deduced from the DNA. The sample has about 320,000 clones; roughly 86% are singletons.

The specimen sequenced was PBMCs or T cells enriched from blood (not recorded which). This chain uses TRBV9 with TRBJ2-3; tentatively, D is TRBD1 (6 bases). This receptor was obtained from a young woman who had recovered from COVID-19. CDR3 sequence (DNA): TGTGCCAGCAGCTCAGGGGCCGGGAGCACAGATACGCAGTATTTT. It codes for CASSSGAGSTDTQYF.